The rows below give T cell receptor beta chains drawn from one sample of a study of cytomegalovirus exposure and HLA in healthy donors. The data were produced by immunoSEQ multiplex PCR, yet TCRdb's version contains in-frame clones alone and is incomplete. The sample records some 200,000 clones, around four fifths being singletons. The sequenced sample was PBMCs. These receptors were collected from a man in his fifties in good health and CMV-seronegative. The CDR3 runs from the conserved cysteine through the conserved F or W. A D gene is named only where the DNA matches it firmly. Where a row states a size, it is once, few, many or the class of an expanded clone; other rows omit it.

v_gene,j_gene,d_gene,abundance,CDR3nt,CDR3aa
TRBV10-3,TRBJ2-7,-,-,TGTGCCATCAGTGTTACAGGGGTTAGCGGAACCTACGAGCAGTACTTC,CAISVTGVSGTYEQYF
TRBV28,TRBJ2-5,TRBD1,few,TGTGCCAGCAGGCCGGGACAGATCCTAGAGAAGACCCAGTACTTC,CASRPGQILEKTQYF
TRBV29-1,TRBJ2-1,-,-,TGCAGCGTAGCCAGGGGACCCCCTTACTACAATGAGCAGTTCTTC,CSVARGPPYYNEQFF
TRBV6-4,TRBJ2-1,TRBD2,-,TGTGCCAGCAGGGTAGTAGCGGGAGACAATGAGCAGTTCTTC,CASRVVAGDNEQFF
TRBV10-3,TRBJ2-3,-,-,TGTGCCATCAGTGAGGTTACAGGGAAACCCACAGATACGCAGTATTTT,CAISEVTGKPTDTQYF
TRBV5-1,TRBJ1-1,-,-,TGCGCCAGCAGCCCCCCATCTTCGGGGTCAAACACTGAAGCTTTCTTT,CASSPPSSGSNTEAFF
TRBV7-2,TRBJ2-1,-,-,TGTGCCAGCAGCCCCCGGGTAGCGTATGAGCAGTTCTTC,CASSPRVAYEQFF
TRBV7-8,TRBJ2-5,TRBD1,-,TGTGCCAGCAGCTTCAGGACAGGGGGCGTGGAGACCCAGTACTTC,CASSFRTGGVETQYF
TRBV11-2,TRBJ1-1,TRBD1,-,TGTGCCAGCAGTACGACAGGGGCACCCGGGAACACTGAAGCTTTCTTT,CASSTTGAPGNTEAFF
TRBV5-6,TRBJ2-7,-,-,TGTGCCAGCAGCTTCAGACACTTCTCCTACGAGCAGTACTTC,CASSFRHFSYEQYF
TRBV11-2,TRBJ1-2,-,-,TGTGCCAGCAGCTTAGAACGCAGGGCCGGCTACACCTTC,CASSLERRAGYTF
TRBV11-3,TRBJ2-2,TRBD1,once,TGTGCCAGCAAGGGGACAGCCTCCGGGGAGCTGTTTTTT,CASKGTASGELFF
TRBV28,TRBJ1-2,TRBD1,-,TGTGCCAGCAGTACCCGGACAGGGGACTATGGCTACACCTTC,CASSTRTGDYGYTF
TRBV10-1,TRBJ2-1,-,-,TGCGCCAGCAGTGATAGTCCAGGGTGGCAGTTCTTC,CASSDSPGWQFF
TRBV27,TRBJ2-5,TRBD2,-,TGTGCCAGCAGTAGACTAGCGGGAGGGGGAGAGACCCAGTACTTC,CASSRLAGGGETQYF
TRBV4-1,TRBJ1-1,-,-,TGCGCCAGCAGCCAAGATGGGCGGGGGAGGGACACTGAAGCTTTCTTT,CASSQDGRGRDTEAFF
TRBV7-2,TRBJ2-1,TRBD2,-,TGTGCCAGCAGCTTAGAGAGGACTAGCGGGAGGCCCTACAATGAGCAGTTCTTC,CASSLERTSGRPYNEQFF
TRBV19,TRBJ1-5,-,-,TGTGCCAGTAGTAAGACAGGAACAATAGCAGGCAATCAGCCCCAGCATTTT,CASSKTGTIAGNQPQHF
TRBV19,TRBJ2-7,TRBD1,few,TGTGCCAGTACCGGACAGGGAGTATACGACCACGAGCAGTACTTC,CASTGQGVYDHEQYF
TRBV7-8,TRBJ2-7,TRBD1,-,TGTGCCAGCAGCTTAGCAGGGGGCCCAATGACCGAGCAGTACTTC,CASSLAGGPMTEQYF
TRBV11-2,TRBJ2-1,-,-,TGTGCCAGCAGCTTAGTTCGCGGCAGCTCCTACAATGAGCAGTTCTTC,CASSLVRGSSYNEQFF
TRBV30,TRBJ2-5,-,-,TGTGCCTGGAGTGTTATATTTGGGGGGGCAGTCCAAGAGACCCAGTACTTC,CAWSVIFGGAVQETQYF
TRBV9,TRBJ2-2,-,-,TGTGCCAGCAGCGTAGATCACAGAAGAACCGGGGAGCTGTTTTTT,CASSVDHRRTGELFF
TRBV9,TRBJ1-2,TRBD1,-,TGTGCCAGCAGCGTAGATGACAGGGGGGCTTATGGCTACACCTTC,CASSVDDRGAYGYTF
TRBV6-5,TRBJ2-5,TRBD2,-,TGTGCCAGCAGGCCTAGCGGGAACCAAGAGACCCAGTACTTC,CASRPSGNQETQYF
TRBV7-2,TRBJ2-1,TRBD1,-,TGTGCCAGCAGCTTAGGTGGGACAGGGGCTCAGAATGAGCAGTTCTTC,CASSLGGTGAQNEQFF
TRBV2,TRBJ1-5,-,-,TGTGCCAGCAGAGAAACAGGTTTCAATCAGCCCCAGCATTTT,CASRETGFNQPQHF
TRBV20-1,TRBJ2-1,-,-,TGCAGTGTGGAAAAAGGGGATGAGCAGTTCTTC,CSVEKGDEQFF
TRBV6-5,TRBJ1-2,TRBD1,once,TGTGCCAGCAGGGGGACAGTTGAGGGCTACACCTTC,CASRGTVEGYTF
TRBV28,TRBJ2-2,TRBD2,-,TGTGCCAGCAGTTTCCCCCGGGGGATAGCGGGAGTACAGGTCGGGGAGCTGTTTTTT,CASSFPRGIAGVQVGELFF
TRBV18,TRBJ1-5,TRBD1,-,TGTGCCAGCTCACCTACCTACTCGGACAGGGGGCCCCATAGCAATCAGCCCCAGCATTTT,CASSPTYSDRGPHSNQPQHF
TRBV5-1,TRBJ2-3,-,-,TGCGCCAGCAGCTTATGGGGGGGGCGAACAGATACGCAGTATTTT,CASSLWGGRTDTQYF
TRBV9,TRBJ2-1,-,-,TGTGCCAGCAGCGTAGCAACTGTTAAAAATGAGCAGTTCTTC,CASSVATVKNEQFF
TRBV19,TRBJ1-2,TRBD1,-,TGTGCCACAGCTTCGGAGGACAGGAAGGCACTAGGGTATGGCTACACCTTC,CATASEDRKALGYGYTF
TRBV25-1,TRBJ2-1,-,few,TGTGCCGTACTAGGGGGGGTCTACAATGAGCAGTTCTTC,CAVLGGVYNEQFF
TRBV7-8,TRBJ2-3,TRBD2,-,TGTGCCAGCAGCTTAGTGGCTAGCGGGAAGGTTACGCAGTATTTT,CASSLVASGKVTQYF
TRBV11-2,TRBJ2-7,TRBD1,-,TGTGCCAGCAGCCCCCCGGGACAGCGGTACGAGCAGTACTTC,CASSPPGQRYEQYF
TRBV29-1,TRBJ2-1,TRBD2,-,TGCAGCGTTCAAAGAGGACTAGCGGGTAATGAGCAGTTCTTC,CSVQRGLAGNEQFF
TRBV9,TRBJ1-2,-,-,TGTGCCAGCAGCGCCGGGAGGGGACCGGGGTACTATGGCTACACCTTC,CASSAGRGPGYYGYTF
TRBV30,TRBJ1-3,-,-,TGTGCCTGGAGCCCAGGCGTAACTGGAAACACCATATATTTT,CAWSPGVTGNTIYF
TRBV5-1,TRBJ2-2,-,-,TGCGCCAGCAGCTTGGGGGGGGGCCACACCGGGGAGCTGTTTTTT,CASSLGGGHTGELFF
TRBV27,TRBJ2-1,TRBD2,-,TGTGCCAGCAGTACGGGACTATTCGATGAGCAGTTCTTC,CASSTGLFDEQFF
TRBV27,TRBJ1-2,TRBD1,once,TGTGCCAGCAGTTTGGGAAGGGGGCTGGGCTATGGCTACACCTTC,CASSLGRGLGYGYTF
TRBV15,TRBJ2-3,TRBD2,few,TGTGCCACCAGCACTAGCGGGAACACAGATACGCAGTATTTT,CATSTSGNTDTQYF
TRBV4-1,TRBJ1-2,TRBD1,-,TGCGCCAGCAGCCAAGACCGGGACAGAATTTATGGCTACACCTTC,CASSQDRDRIYGYTF
TRBV5-1,TRBJ1-3,TRBD1,-,TGCGCCAGCACGACAGGGGGCCCTGGAAACACCATATATTTT,CASTTGGPGNTIYF
TRBV5-1,TRBJ2-3,TRBD1,-,TGCGCCAGCAGGTTCTCGACAGGGGGCGTCTCAGATACGCAGTATTTT,CASRFSTGGVSDTQYF
TRBV5-4,TRBJ2-7,-,-,TGTGCCAGCAGCCCGGGGGACAGCTACGAGCAGTACTTC,CASSPGDSYEQYF
TRBV7-6,TRBJ2-5,TRBD2,few,TGTGCCAGCACCCGGGGATTGGCGGGAGGGGAGACCCAGTACTTC,CASTRGLAGGETQYF
TRBV19,TRBJ1-4,-,once,TGTGCCAGTAGTATCAGGGGTATTCGGGAAAAACTGTTTTTT,CASSIRGIREKLFF
TRBV7-3,TRBJ2-5,TRBD2,-,TGTGCCAGCAGCAACAGCGGGAGGGCCGCAGAGACCCAGTACTTC,CASSNSGRAAETQYF
TRBV28,TRBJ2-5,TRBD1,-,TGTGCCAGCAGTCTACGGGGGACTTACACAGGGGGCAAGAGAGACCAAGAGACCCAGTACTTC,CASSLRGTYTGGKRDQETQYF
TRBV5-4,TRBJ2-3,TRBD2,-,TGTGCCAGCAGCCCCGGACTAGCGGGAGGGTCAGATACGCAGTATTTT,CASSPGLAGGSDTQYF
TRBV6-1,TRBJ2-7,-,-,TGTGCCAGCGGCGGGGCAGGACTCTACGAGCAGTACTTC,CASGGAGLYEQYF
TRBV27,TRBJ2-1,-,few,TGTGCCAGCAGTATCATAGGGGGTAGGGAGCAGTTCTTC,CASSIIGGREQFF